Here is one T cell receptor (beta chain) with its context. V shed 5 bases and J shed 8 bases, with 7 bases lying between them. The germline V gene has CDR1 SGHAT and CDR2 FQNNGV. The CDR3 sequence is 11 residues long. Sequencing was performed with immunoSEQ multiplex PCR; in TCRdb, only in-frame clones are kept and a portion is missing. The sample comprises tens of thousands of clones, over 90% of which are singletons, and about 6.4% rests with the top ten. This record comes from a study of OX40 agonist ivuxolimab in advanced cancers. Material: CD4+ or CD8+ T cells sorted from blood, obtained in a trial of the OX40 agonist ivuxolimab. This clonotype was obtained from an adult with an advanced solid tumor such as melanoma, head and neck, liver or kidney cancer. The gene calls are TRBV11-2 and TRBJ2-1; D gene ambiguous. Written as DNA, the CDR3 is TGTGCCAGCAGCCACAATGATGAGCAGTTCTTC. Translation gives CASSHNDEQFF.